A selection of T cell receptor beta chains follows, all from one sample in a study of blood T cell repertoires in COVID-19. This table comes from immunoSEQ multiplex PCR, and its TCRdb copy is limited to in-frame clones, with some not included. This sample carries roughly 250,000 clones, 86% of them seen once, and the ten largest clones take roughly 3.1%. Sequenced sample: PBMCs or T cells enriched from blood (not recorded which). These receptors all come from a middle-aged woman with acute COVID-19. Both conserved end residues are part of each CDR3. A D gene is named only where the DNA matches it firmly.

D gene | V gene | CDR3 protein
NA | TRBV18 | CASSQQGFLTGELFF
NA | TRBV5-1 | CASSLTAWSYEQYF
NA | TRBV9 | CASSVGGGTYEQYF
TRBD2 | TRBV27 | CASSLRTAGLAGMNEQFF
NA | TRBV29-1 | CSVVGSRDIQYF
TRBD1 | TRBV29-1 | CSVGTGVVNTIYF
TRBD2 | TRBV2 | CASRGLGLAGDTQYF
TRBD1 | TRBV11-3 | CASSLDPDRGLRDGYTF
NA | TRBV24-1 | CATSDGGYDGYTF
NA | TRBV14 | CASSIRGEKLFF
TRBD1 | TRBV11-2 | CASSLGVQGTGELFF
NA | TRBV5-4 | CASSLVGGTGELFF
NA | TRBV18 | CASSPDSHGYTF
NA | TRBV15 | CATSTLVPGELFF
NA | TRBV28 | CASSLSDEQYF
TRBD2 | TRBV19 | CASSKAGLAYEQFF
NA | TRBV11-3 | CASSLDSLYTEAFF
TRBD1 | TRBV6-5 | CASAAGTGGNQPQHF
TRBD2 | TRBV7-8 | CASSLISGTSYNEQFF
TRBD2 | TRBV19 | CASSILAGIYNEQFF
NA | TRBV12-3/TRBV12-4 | CASRTDTKNIQYF
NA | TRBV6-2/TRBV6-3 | CASSYKEAGGPQHF
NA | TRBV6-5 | CASSYSNGDQPQHF
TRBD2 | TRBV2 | CASIQAGDEQFF
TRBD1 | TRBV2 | CASSAGGATNEKLFF
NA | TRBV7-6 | CASSLVGDPPQNTEAFF
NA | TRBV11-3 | CASSLARGFGGYTF
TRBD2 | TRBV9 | CASSVSFTSGSYNEQFF
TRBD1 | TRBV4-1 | CASSQTGAYGYTF
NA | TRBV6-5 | CASSNRHTRSF
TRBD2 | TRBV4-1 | CASSSVAGVDGYEQYF
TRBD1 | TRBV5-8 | CASSLGTGGYNEQFF
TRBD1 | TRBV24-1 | CATSDPTGNYGYTF
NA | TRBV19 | CASSIRGSGETQYF
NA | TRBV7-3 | CASSPTNWSLGYNEQFF
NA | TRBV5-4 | CASSSQVNTEAFF
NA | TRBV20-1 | CSASIQDYNEQFF
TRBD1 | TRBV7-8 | CASSLVTGAATDTQYF
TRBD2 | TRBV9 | CASSVELLAGAGELFF
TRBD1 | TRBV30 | CAWSYRGGEKLFF
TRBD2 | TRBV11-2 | CASSYRTSGSIEQFF
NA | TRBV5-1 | CASSIDRTTNTGELFF